This T cell receptor beta chain appears in the sequencing data of a study of shared clonotypes between healthy human individuals. V lost 6 bases and J lost 4; bases outside the gene matches: 3. The CDR3 has 11 amino acids. CDR1 is SQVTM and CDR2 is ANQGSEA in the germline V gene. A note on this clone: Its cognate antigen is unknown.

Regarding the study as a whole: Rarefaction exposed incomplete sorted-subset sequencing despite large depth. Larger estimated richness was generally seen in naive subsets than in memory subsets.

The repertoire was sequenced with immunoSEQ multiplex PCR; TCRdb's copy has only in-frame clones and lacks some. This sample has roughly 2.6 million clones, with approximately 94% found just once. Sequenced input: naive CD4+ T cells sorted from blood. Subset given: CD45RA+ positively selected. This sequence was found in a man between 18 and 35 years old in good health. The J gene is TRBJ2-7, the V gene TRBV29-1, with 7 bases identical to TRBD1. As DNA, the CDR3 is TGCAGCGTGGGACAGCCGTACGAGCAGTACTTC. It encodes CSVGQPYEQYF.